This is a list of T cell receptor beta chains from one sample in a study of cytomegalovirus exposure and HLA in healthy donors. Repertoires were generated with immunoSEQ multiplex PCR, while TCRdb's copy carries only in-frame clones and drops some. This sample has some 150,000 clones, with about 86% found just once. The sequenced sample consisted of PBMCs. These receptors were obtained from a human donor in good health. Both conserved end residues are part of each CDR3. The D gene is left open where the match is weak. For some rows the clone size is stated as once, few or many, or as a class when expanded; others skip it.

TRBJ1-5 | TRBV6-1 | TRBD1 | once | CASSEARSGTGGISANQPQHF | TGTGCCAGCAGTGAAGCCAGGTCCGGGACAGGGGGAATTTCGGCTAATCAGCCCCAGCATTTT
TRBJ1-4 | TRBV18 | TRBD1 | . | CASSPTGATNEKLFF | TGTGCCAGCTCACCGACAGGGGCAACTAATGAAAAACTGTTTTTT
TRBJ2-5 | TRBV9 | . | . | CASSVGEETQYF | TGTGCCAGCAGCGTTGGGGAGGAGACCCAGTACTTC
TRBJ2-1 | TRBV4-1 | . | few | CASSKDFQNEQFF | TGCGCCAGCAGCAAAGACTTCCAGAATGAGCAGTTCTTC
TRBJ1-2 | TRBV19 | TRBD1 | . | CASSSTTRQGARRGYGYTF | TGTGCCAGTAGTTCTACTACGAGACAGGGGGCGCGGCGTGGGTATGGCTACACCTTC
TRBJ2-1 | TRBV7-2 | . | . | CASSFEFF | TGTGCCAGCAGCTTCGAGTTCTTC
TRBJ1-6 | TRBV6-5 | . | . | CASRGGGVYNSPLHF | TGTGCCAGCAGAGGGGGTGGAGTTTATAATTCACCCCTCCACTTT
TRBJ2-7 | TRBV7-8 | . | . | CASTSITETYEQYF | TGTGCCAGCACCTCAATCACAGAGACCTACGAGCAGTACTTC
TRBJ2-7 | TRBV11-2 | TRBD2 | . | CASSNSGGAYEQYF | TGTGCCAGCAGCAATAGCGGGGGGGCCTACGAGCAGTACTTC
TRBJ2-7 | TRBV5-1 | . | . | CASSRPGVVGQYF | TGCGCCAGCTCACGGCCCGGGGTAGTCGGGCAGTACTTC
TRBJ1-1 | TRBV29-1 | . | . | CSVRGDVEAFF | TGCAGCGTTCGGGGGGACGTAGAAGCTTTCTTT
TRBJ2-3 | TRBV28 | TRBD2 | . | CASPSSGRESTDTQYF | TGTGCCAGCCCCTCTAGCGGGAGGGAGAGCACAGATACGCAGTATTTT
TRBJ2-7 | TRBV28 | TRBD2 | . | CASSSSGTSGLYEQYF | TGTGCCAGCAGCTCCTCCGGGACTAGCGGACTCTACGAGCAGTACTTC
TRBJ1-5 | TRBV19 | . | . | CATSYGGYNQPQHF | TGTGCCACCAGCTACGGGGGTTACAATCAGCCCCAGCATTTT
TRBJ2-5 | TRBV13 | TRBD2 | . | CASSSERGGPAETQYF | TGTGCCAGCAGCTCCGAGCGGGGGGGCCCGGCGGAGACCCAGTACTTC
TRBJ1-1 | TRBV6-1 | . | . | CASSEVRGNTEAFF | TGTGCCAGCAGTGAAGTTCGGGGAAACACTGAAGCTTTCTTT
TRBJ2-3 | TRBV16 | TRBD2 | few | CASSQAGTSIGTDTQYF | TGTGCCAGCAGCCAAGCCGGGACTAGTATCGGCACAGATACGCAGTATTTT
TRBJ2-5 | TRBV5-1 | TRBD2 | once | CASSSLLLAGGPETQYF | TGCGCCAGCAGCTCCCTATTACTAGCGGGGGGGCCCGAGACCCAGTACTTC
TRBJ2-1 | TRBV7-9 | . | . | CASSLGKGAYNEQFF | TGTGCCAGCAGCTTAGGGAAGGGGGCCTACAATGAGCAGTTCTTC
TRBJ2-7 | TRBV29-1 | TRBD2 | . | CSVEELAGVLGEQYF | TGCAGCGTTGAAGAACTAGCGGGAGTATTGGGCGAGCAGTACTTC
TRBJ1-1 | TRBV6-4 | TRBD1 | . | CASSPGGEGTEAFF | TGTGCCAGCAGCCCAGGGGGCGAAGGCACTGAAGCTTTCTTT
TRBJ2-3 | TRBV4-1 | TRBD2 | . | CASSSGTSGWNADTQYF | TGCGCCAGCAGCTCCGGGACTAGCGGGTGGAACGCAGATACGCAGTATTTT
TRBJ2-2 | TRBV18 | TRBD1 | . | CASSPAQGVTGELFF | TGTGCCAGCTCACCTGCGCAGGGGGTCACCGGGGAGCTGTTTTTT
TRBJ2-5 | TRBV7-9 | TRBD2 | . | CASSLTPGLAGLETQYF | TGTGCCAGCAGCTTAACCCCGGGACTAGCGGGGCTGGAGACCCAGTACTTC
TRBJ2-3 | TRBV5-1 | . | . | CASSLESVSTDTQYF | TGCGCCAGCAGCTTGGAATCGGTTAGCACAGATACGCAGTATTTT
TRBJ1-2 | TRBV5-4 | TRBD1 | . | CASSFNNRGVRGYTF | TGTGCCAGCAGCTTTAATAACAGGGGGGTTCGGGGCTACACCTTC
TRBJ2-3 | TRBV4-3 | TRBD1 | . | CASSLQGEQVSSDTQYF | TGCGCCAGCAGCCTCCAGGGGGAACAAGTATCGTCGGATACGCAGTATTTT
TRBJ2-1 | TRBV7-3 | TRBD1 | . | CASSLGTGEAGEQFF | TGTGCCAGCAGCCTGGGGACAGGGGAGGCCGGTGAGCAGTTCTTC
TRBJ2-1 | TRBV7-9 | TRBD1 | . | CASSFGQGYYNEQFF | TGTGCCAGCAGCTTCGGACAGGGGTACTACAATGAGCAGTTCTTC
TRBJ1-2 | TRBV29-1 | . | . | CSVLQRTLNYGYTF | TGCAGCGTGCTACAGAGGACACTAAACTATGGCTACACCTTC
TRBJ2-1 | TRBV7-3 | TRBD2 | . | CASSLPTPSGLNEQFF | TGTGCCAGCAGCTTACCGACCCCTAGCGGACTTAATGAGCAGTTCTTC
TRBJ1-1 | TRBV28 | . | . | CASSFSGVTEAFF | TGTGCCAGCAGTTTTTCAGGGGTGACTGAAGCTTTCTTT
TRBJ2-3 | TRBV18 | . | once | CASSPLATDTQYF | TGTGCCAGCTCACCACTAGCCACAGATACGCAGTATTTT
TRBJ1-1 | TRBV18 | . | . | CASSPSRGPEAFF | TGTGCCAGCTCACCGTCCAGGGGCCCTGAAGCTTTCTTT
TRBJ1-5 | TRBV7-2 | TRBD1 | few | CASSMTGVQPQHF | TGTGCCAGCAGTATGACAGGGGTCCAGCCCCAGCATTTT
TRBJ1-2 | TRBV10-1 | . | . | CASPRPYGYTF | TGCGCCAGCCCCAGGCCCTATGGCTACACCTTC
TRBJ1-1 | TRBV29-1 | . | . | CSVEGEGGTEAFF | TGCAGCGTTGAAGGAGAGGGTGGAACTGAAGCTTTCTTT
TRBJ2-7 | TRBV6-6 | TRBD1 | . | CASRKGGGYEQYF | TGTGCCAGCAGGAAAGGGGGCGGTTATGAGCAGTACTTC
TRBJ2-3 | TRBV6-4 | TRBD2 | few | CASSDSLSSGGPGTQYF | TGTGCCAGCAGTGACTCTCTTTCATCGGGAGGACCGGGTACGCAGTATTTT
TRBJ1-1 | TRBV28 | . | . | CASSSGRGNTEAFF | TGTGCCAGCAGTTCCGGACGGGGGAACACTGAAGCTTTCTTT
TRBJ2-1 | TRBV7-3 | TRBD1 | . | CASSPGGFDNEQFF | TGTGCCAGCAGCCCAGGGGGATTTGACAATGAGCAGTTCTTC
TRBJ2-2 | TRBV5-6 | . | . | CATQRGGTGELFF | TGTGCCACCCAAAGGGGGGGAACCGGGGAGCTGTTTTTT
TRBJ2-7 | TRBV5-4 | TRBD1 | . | CASSPRTGIYEQYF | TGTGCCAGCAGCCCCCGGACAGGCATCTACGAGCAGTACTTC
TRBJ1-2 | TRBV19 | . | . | CASSMSFGQDYGYTF | TGTGCCAGTAGTATGTCTTTCGGTCAGGACTATGGCTACACCTTC
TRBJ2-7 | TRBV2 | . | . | CASSHGGQRVEQYF | TGTGCCAGCAGTCACGGGGGGCAGAGAGTCGAGCAGTACTTC
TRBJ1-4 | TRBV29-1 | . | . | CSVEGADEKLFF | TGCAGCGTTGAGGGGGCGGATGAAAAACTGTTTTTT